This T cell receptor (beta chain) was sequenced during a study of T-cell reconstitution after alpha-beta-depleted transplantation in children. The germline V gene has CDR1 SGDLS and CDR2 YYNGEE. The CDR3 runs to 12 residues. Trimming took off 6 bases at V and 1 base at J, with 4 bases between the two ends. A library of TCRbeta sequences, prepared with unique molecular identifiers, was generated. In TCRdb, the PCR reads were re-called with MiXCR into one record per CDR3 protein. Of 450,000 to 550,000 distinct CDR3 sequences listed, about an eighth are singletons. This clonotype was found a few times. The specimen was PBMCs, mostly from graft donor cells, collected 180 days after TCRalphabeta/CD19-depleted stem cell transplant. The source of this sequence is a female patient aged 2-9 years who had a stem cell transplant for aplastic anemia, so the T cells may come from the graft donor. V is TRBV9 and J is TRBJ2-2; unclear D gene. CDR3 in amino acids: CASTGNTGELFF. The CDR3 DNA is TGTGCCAGCACCGGGAACACCGGGGAGCTGTTTTTT.